These T cell receptor beta chains were read from a single sample in a study of cytomegalovirus exposure and HLA in healthy donors. Clones were read by immunoSEQ multiplex PCR, and TCRdb kept only the in-frame ones, dropping some. The repertoire holds about 140,000 clones, with 85% to 90% as singletons. Source material: PBMCs. The receptors were sampled from a woman between 18 and 29 years old in good health and CMV-seropositive. Both conserved end residues are part of each CDR3. Each record gives: V gene, J gene, CDR3 protein.

TRBV5-6,TRBJ1-1,CASSLGAGVTNTEAFF
TRBV5-1,TRBJ1-2,CASSRWTGNLNYGYTF
TRBV9,TRBJ1-6,CASSPSTGVASSPLHF
TRBV27,TRBJ1-1,CASSPNRENTEAFF
TRBV5-1,TRBJ2-5,CASSIRLAGQETQYF
TRBV9,TRBJ2-1,CASSVGGGGAPSGYNEQFF
TRBV6-5,TRBJ1-6,CASRRTGPPLHF
TRBV27,TRBJ2-7,CASSLTREEVYEQYF
TRBV4-1,TRBJ1-5,CASSHPAGVRGNQPQHF
TRBV5-6,TRBJ2-7,CASSFTSGNYEQYF
TRBV10-3,TRBJ1-2,CAISAGTSYGYTF
TRBV9,TRBJ1-1,CASSVGVTRMNTEAFF
TRBV19,TRBJ1-5,CASIRGRDSNQPQHF
TRBV10-3,TRBJ2-1,CAISPLGGTSSYNEQFF
TRBV9,TRBJ2-1,CASSPGTSSYNEQFF
TRBV5-4,TRBJ1-3,CASSWTEGENTIYF
TRBV11-3,TRBJ2-7,CASSDRGGNEQYF
TRBV11-3,TRBJ1-1,CASSLGRSSTEAFF